This T cell receptor (beta chain) was recovered during a study of immune cell composition in non-small cell lung cancer. This clone has more than one count but fewer than ten. Profiled with immunoSEQ multiplex PCR; TCRdb holds only in-frame clones, not every one. The sample has about 1,700 clones, approximately 78% seen once. V shed 5 bases and J shed 8 bases, with 20 bases lying between them. The CDR3 loop spans 15 amino acids. The germline CDR1 and CDR2 sequences are SGHKS and YYEKEE (reference sequence). Material for sequencing was lung tumor tissue. This TCR came from a human donor with non-small cell lung cancer. The V call is TRBV5-5, the J call TRBJ2-1, with a weak D call TRBD1 (5 bases). CDR3 sequence reads: CASRPAPGQFDEQFF. As DNA, the CDR3 is TGTGCCAGCAGACCGGCCCCTGGACAATTCGATGAGCAGTTCTTC.